This passage covers 2 T cell receptor beta chains from one sample sequenced in a study of control samples from healthy donors and cancer patients. Produced via immunoSEQ multiplex PCR; TCRdb's table is partial and in-frame only. The data contain around 68,000 clones, approximately 88% of them singletons. The specimen sequenced was blood. The receptors stem from a man aged 45-65 years in good health.

The gene calls are TRBV4-1 and TRBJ2-7; D is possibly TRBD2 (5 bases). The CDR3 runs 15 residues. Trimming removed 0 bases at V and 2 bases at J, with 11 bases between. The germline gives CDR1 MGHRA, CDR2 YSYEKL. CDR3 region: CASSQDRTFTYEQYF. The CDR3 DNA is TGCGCCAGCAGCCAAGATAGGACTTTTACCTACGAGCAGTACTTC.

The J gene is TRBJ2-1, the V gene TRBV6-6; D remains ambiguous. The V end lost 6 bases, the J end lost 7 bases, and 7 bases lay between the germline ends. Germline V gives CDR1 MNHNY, CDR2 SVGAGI (reference sequence). This CDR3 contains 11 residues. CDR3 nucleotides: TGTGCCAGCAGCATAGGGAATGAGCAGTTCTTC. This codes for CASSIGNEQFF.